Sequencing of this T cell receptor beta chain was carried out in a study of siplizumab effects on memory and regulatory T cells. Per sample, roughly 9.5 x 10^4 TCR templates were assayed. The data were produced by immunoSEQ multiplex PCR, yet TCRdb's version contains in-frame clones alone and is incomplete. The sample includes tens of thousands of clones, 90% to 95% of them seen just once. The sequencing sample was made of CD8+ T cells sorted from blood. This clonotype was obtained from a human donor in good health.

The CDR3 sequence: CASSYGQGGYEQFF. The CDR3 DNA follows: TGTGCCAGCAGTTACGGGCAGGGGGGCTATGAGCAGTTCTTC. The chain joins TRBV7-2 to TRBJ2-1; weak D call: TRBD1 (7 bases). Trimming pared 6 bases from V and 8 bases from J, leaving 17 bases between. The CDR3 contains 14 residues. CDR1 SGHTA and CDR2 FQGNSA come from the germline V gene.